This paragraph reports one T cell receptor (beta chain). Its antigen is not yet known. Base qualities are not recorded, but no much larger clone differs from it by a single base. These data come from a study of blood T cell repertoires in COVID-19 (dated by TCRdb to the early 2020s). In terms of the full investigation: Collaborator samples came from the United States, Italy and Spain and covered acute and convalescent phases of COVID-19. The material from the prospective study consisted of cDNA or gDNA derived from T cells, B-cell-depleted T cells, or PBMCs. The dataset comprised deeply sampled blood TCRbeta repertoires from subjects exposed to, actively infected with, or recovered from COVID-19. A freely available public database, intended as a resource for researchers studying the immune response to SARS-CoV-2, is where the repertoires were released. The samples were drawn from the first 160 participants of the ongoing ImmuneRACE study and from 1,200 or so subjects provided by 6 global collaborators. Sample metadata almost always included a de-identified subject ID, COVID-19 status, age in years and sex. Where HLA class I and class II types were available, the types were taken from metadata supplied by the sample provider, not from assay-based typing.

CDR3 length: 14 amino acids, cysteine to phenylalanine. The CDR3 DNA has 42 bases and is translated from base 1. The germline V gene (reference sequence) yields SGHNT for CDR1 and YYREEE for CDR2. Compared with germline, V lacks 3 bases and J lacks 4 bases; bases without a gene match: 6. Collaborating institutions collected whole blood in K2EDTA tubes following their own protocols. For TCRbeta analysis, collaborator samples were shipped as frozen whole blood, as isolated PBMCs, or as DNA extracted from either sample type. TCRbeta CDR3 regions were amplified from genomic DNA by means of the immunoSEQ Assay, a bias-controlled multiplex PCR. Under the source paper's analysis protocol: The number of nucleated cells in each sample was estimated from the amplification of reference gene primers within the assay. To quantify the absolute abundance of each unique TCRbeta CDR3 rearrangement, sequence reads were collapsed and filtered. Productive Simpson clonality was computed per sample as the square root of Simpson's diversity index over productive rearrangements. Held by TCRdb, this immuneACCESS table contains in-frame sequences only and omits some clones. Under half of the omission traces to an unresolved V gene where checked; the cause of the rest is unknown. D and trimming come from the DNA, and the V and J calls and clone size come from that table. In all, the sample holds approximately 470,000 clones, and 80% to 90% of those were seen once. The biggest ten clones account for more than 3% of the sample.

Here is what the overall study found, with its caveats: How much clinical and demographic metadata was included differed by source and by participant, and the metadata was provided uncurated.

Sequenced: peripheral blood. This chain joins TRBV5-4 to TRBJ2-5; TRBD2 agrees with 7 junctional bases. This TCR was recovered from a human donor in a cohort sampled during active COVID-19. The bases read TGTGCCAGCAGCTGGCGGGGGTCTAGAGAGACCCAGTACTTC. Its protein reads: CASSWRGSRETQYF.